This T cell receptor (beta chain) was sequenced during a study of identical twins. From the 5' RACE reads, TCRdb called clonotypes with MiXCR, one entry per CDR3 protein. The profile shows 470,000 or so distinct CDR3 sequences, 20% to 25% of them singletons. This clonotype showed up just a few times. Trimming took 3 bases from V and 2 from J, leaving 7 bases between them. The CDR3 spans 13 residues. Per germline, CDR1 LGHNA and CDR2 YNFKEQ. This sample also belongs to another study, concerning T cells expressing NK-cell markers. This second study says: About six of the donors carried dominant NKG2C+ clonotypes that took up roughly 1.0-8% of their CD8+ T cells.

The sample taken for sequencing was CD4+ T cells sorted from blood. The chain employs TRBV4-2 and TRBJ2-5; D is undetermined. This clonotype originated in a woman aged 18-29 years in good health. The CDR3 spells CASSQQRQETQYF. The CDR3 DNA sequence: TGTGCCAGCAGCCAGCAGAGGCAAGAGACCCAGTACTTC.